The 7 T cell receptor beta chains below all came from one sample that was sequenced in a study of blood T cell repertoires in COVID-19. Repertoires were generated with immunoSEQ multiplex PCR, while TCRdb's copy carries only in-frame clones and drops some. The profile covers some 25,000 clones, with around nine tenths appearing a single time and approximately 25% taken by the ten largest. Sequenced: peripheral blood. The source of these receptors is a man between 70 and 80 years old with COVID-19, enrolled during active disease.

This clone was detected only once. This chain uses TRBV19 with TRBJ2-2; D not resolved. The CDR3 runs 15 residues. Between the trimmed V and J ends, which lost 4 bases and 0 bases, there was a span of 9 bases. CDR1 is LNHDA, CDR2 SQIVND, per germline (reference sequence). In DNA form, the CDR3 reads TGTGCCAGTAGTAAGAGGTTGGCGAACACCGGGGAGCTGTTTTTT. Translated, it gives CASSKRLANTGELFF.

The V gene is TRBV25-1, the J gene TRBJ2-3; TRBD1 matches at 9 bases. In germline, CDR1 is MGHDK, CDR2 SYGVNS. The CDR3 runs 16 residues. V shed 5 bases, J shed 5 bases, and the junction held 11 bases outside the gene matches. This CDR3 reads CASSPGTGSVGDTQYF. As DNA, the CDR3 is TGTGCCAGCAGTCCGGGGACAGGGAGCGTAGGAGATACGCAGTATTTT.

The chain couples TRBV5-1 to TRBJ2-5; no firm D call. This CDR3 spans 12 amino acids. Trimming stripped 3 bases from V and 3 bases from J, with 6 bases between. In germline, CDR1 is SGHRS, CDR2 YFSETQ. The CDR3 nucleotides are TGCGCCAGCAGCTACGAGGAAGAGACCCAGTACTTC. Its translation is CASSYEEETQYF.

CDR3 coding DNA: TGCGCCAGCAGCTCCCGGACAGGGGGCGATGGCTACACCTTC. This encodes CASSSRTGGDGYTF. This chain uses TRBV5-1 with TRBJ1-2; 11 bases fit TRBD1. Germline trimming cut 3 bases from V and 6 bases from J; bases unmatched to any gene: 4. The CDR3 has 14 residues. CDR1 is SGHRS, CDR2 YFSETQ, per germline. The full variable domain, with the rest looked up from reference TRBV5-1 and TRBJ1-2, is KAGVTQTPRYLIKTRGQQVTLSCSPISGHRSVSWYQQTPGQGLQFLFEYFSETQRNKGNFPGRFSGRQFSNSRSEMNVSTLELGDSALYLCASSSRTGGDGYTFGSGTRLTVV.

This clone was seen more than once but under ten times. The V call is TRBV27, the J call TRBJ2-3; 9 nucleotides align to TRBD1. Germline V lookup: CDR1 MNHEY, CDR2 SMNVEV (reference sequence). The CDR3 loop spans 15 amino acids. Trimming cost V 3 bases and J 4 bases; bases outside gene matches: 5. The chain's CDR3 is CASSFKTGGPDTQYF. In DNA form, the CDR3 reads TGTGCCAGCAGTTTTAAGACAGGGGGGCCAGATACGCAGTATTTT.

The chain uses TRBV9 and TRBJ2-3, with a weak D call TRBD2 (6 bases). CDR3 length: 16 residues. The V gene's germline CDR1 is SGDLS and CDR2 YYNGEE. Trimming removed 1 base from V and 0 bases from J, with 12 bases in between. The CDR3 DNA reads as TGTGCCAGCAGCGTAATGGGAGGATTAAGCACAGATACGCAGTATTTT. Its protein is CASSVMGGLSTDTQYF. Together with reference TRBV9 and TRBJ2-3, the CDR3 gives the full variable domain: DSGVTQTPKHLITATGQRVTLRCSPRSGDLSVYWYQQSLDQGLQFLIQYYNGEERAKGNILERFSAQQFPDLHSELNLSSLELGDSALYFCASSVMGGLSTDTQYFGPGTRLTVL.

This sequence joins TRBV5-4 and TRBJ2-5; TRBD1 aligns across 7 bases. After removal of 0 bases from V and 5 bases from J, the junction contained 10 bases not matched to a gene. This CDR3 has 16 amino acids. Germline assignment: CDR1 SGHNT and CDR2 YYREEE (reference sequence). The DNA of the CDR3 is TGTGCCAGCAGCTTGGGAGGGGGCAGGGGCTGGGAGACCCAGTACTTC. Protein sequence: CASSLGGGRGWETQYF.